A selection of T cell receptor beta chains follows, all from one sample in a study of vaccination effects on CD4 cells after COVID-19. Antigens of these TCRs are unknown. Generated by immunoSEQ multiplex PCR, the TCRdb table keeps only in-frame clones and is missing some. The table has tens of thousands of clones, 74% seen once. The sample in question was CD4+ T cells from PBMCs cultured with HCoV-229E spike peptides, obtained after COVID-19 vaccination. The receptors here all came from a human donor who received a COVID-19 vaccine. Each CDR3 is given with its conserved first and last residue. The order of the fields is clone size, D gene, J gene, V gene, CDR3 protein, CDR3 DNA. The D gene is left open where the match is weak. Size is omitted from some rows. Given values are once, few, many or a class for expanded clones.

size: -; D: TRBD1; J: TRBJ1-1; V: TRBV5-1; CDR3: CASSRTGGVGTEAFF; DNA: TGCGCCAGCAGCCGGACAGGGGGCGTTGGCACTGAAGCTTTCTTT
size: -; D: -; J: TRBJ2-5; V: TRBV21-1; CDR3: CASSKAPLAGEQETQYF; DNA: TGTGCCAGCAGCAAAGCTCCACTAGCGGGAGAACAAGAGACCCAGTACTTC
size: -; D: -; J: TRBJ1-1; V: TRBV27; CDR3: CASSSYRAMNTEAFF; DNA: TGTGCCAGCAGTTCATACAGGGCTATGAACACTGAAGCTTTCTTT
size: -; D: -; J: TRBJ2-5; V: TRBV2; CDR3: CASPSQLETQYF; DNA: TGTGCCAGCCCCTCCCAGTTGGAGACCCAGTACTTC
size: -; D: TRBD1; J: TRBJ2-5; V: TRBV19; CDR3: CASSTDRGQETQYF; DNA: TGTGCCAGTAGTACCGACAGGGGGCAGGAGACCCAGTACTTC
size: once; D: TRBD1; J: TRBJ2-2; V: TRBV7-9; CDR3: CASSLAGQGAPGELFF; DNA: TGTGCCAGCAGCTTAGCGGGACAGGGGGCTCCCGGGGAGCTGTTTTTT
size: -; D: TRBD2; J: TRBJ2-1; V: TRBV5-1; CDR3: CASSPSGGSYNEQFF; DNA: TGCGCCAGCAGCCCTAGCGGGGGCTCCTACAATGAGCAGTTCTTC
size: -; D: -; J: TRBJ1-3; V: TRBV3-1/TRBV3-2; CDR3: CASSSTGNTIYF; DNA: TGTGCCAGCAGCTCCACTGGAAACACCATATATTTT
size: -; D: TRBD1; J: TRBJ2-5; V: TRBV18; CDR3: CASSPLGQGAETQYF; DNA: TGTGCCAGCTCACCACTAGGACAGGGGGCTGAGACCCAGTACTTC
size: -; D: -; J: TRBJ1-1; V: TRBV7-9; CDR3: CASSPSEAFF; DNA: TGTGCCAGCAGCCCAAGTGAAGCTTTCTTT
size: -; D: -; J: TRBJ1-5; V: TRBV5-6; CDR3: CASSLEGRSNQPQHF; DNA: TGTGCCAGCAGCTTGGAGGGTCGCAGCAATCAGCCCCAGCATTTT
size: -; D: -; J: TRBJ1-1; V: TRBV11-3; CDR3: CASSSRGNTEAFF; DNA: TGTGCCAGCAGCTCCCGCGGGAACACTGAAGCTTTCTTT
size: -; D: TRBD1; J: TRBJ1-3; V: TRBV5-1; CDR3: CASSLTGDSGNTIYF; DNA: TGCGCCAGCAGCTTGACAGGGGATTCTGGAAACACCATATATTTT
size: few; D: -; J: TRBJ1-2; V: TRBV2; CDR3: CASSEERNYGYTF; DNA: TGTGCCAGCAGTGAAGAAAGGAACTATGGCTACACCTTC
size: -; D: -; J: TRBJ2-3; V: TRBV19; CDR3: CASSDPQRTPDTQYF; DNA: TGTGCCAGTAGTGACCCTCAAAGGACGCCAGATACGCAGTATTTT
size: few; D: -; J: TRBJ1-4; V: TRBV5-1; CDR3: CASSSRDINEKLFF; DNA: TGCGCCAGCAGCTCCCGGGACATTAATGAAAAACTGTTTTTT
size: -; D: -; J: TRBJ2-3; V: TRBV4-3; CDR3: CASRHDRRTDTQYF; DNA: TGCGCCAGCAGGCACGACCGACGCACAGATACGCAGTATTTT
size: -; D: -; J: TRBJ2-5; V: TRBV12-5; CDR3: CASGLVRDGRIPLQETQYF; DNA: TGTGCTAGTGGTTTGGTCCGCGACGGACGTATTCCCCTCCAAGAGACCCAGTACTTC
size: few; D: TRBD1; J: TRBJ1-1; V: TRBV14; CDR3: CASSQTGGYTEAFF; DNA: TGTGCCAGCAGCCAGACAGGGGGCTACACTGAAGCTTTCTTT
size: -; D: -; J: TRBJ2-3; V: TRBV12-3/TRBV12-4; CDR3: CASRGGLAQYF; DNA: TGTGCCAGCAGGGGGGGCCTTGCGCAGTATTTT
size: -; D: -; J: TRBJ2-5; V: TRBV12-3/TRBV12-4; CDR3: CASRPGRRETQYF; DNA: TGTGCCAGCAGACCGGGACGGCGAGAGACCCAGTACTTC
size: -; D: -; J: TRBJ2-3; V: TRBV10-3; CDR3: CAISGGGLSTDTQYF; DNA: TGTGCCATCAGTGGTGGGGGGTTAAGCACAGATACGCAGTATTTT
size: -; D: -; J: TRBJ1-1; V: TRBV5-1; CDR3: CASSFSGSLNTEAFF; DNA: TGCGCCAGCAGCTTCAGTGGGAGTCTGAACACTGAAGCTTTCTTT
size: -; D: -; J: TRBJ2-5; V: TRBV12-3/TRBV12-4; CDR3: CASSFQPGETQYF; DNA: TGTGCCAGCAGTTTCCAGCCAGGGGAGACCCAGTACTTC
size: few; D: -; J: TRBJ1-3; V: TRBV11-1; CDR3: CASSFGTTSGNTIYF; DNA: TGTGCCAGCAGCTTCGGCACTACCTCTGGAAACACCATATATTTT
size: once; D: -; J: TRBJ2-1; V: TRBV6-6; CDR3: CASRKMGSNNEQFF; DNA: TGTGCCAGCCGTAAAATGGGCAGCAACAATGAGCAGTTCTTC
size: -; D: -; J: TRBJ2-3; V: TRBV24-1; CDR3: CATSDPVELEDTDTQYF; DNA: TGTGCCACCAGTGATCCCGTTGAACTGGAGGACACAGATACGCAGTATTTT
size: -; D: -; J: TRBJ1-4; V: TRBV2; CDR3: CASSAYGLNEKLFF; DNA: TGTGCCAGCAGTGCTTACGGCCTTAATGAAAAACTGTTTTTT
size: -; D: TRBD2; J: TRBJ2-1; V: TRBV29-1; CDR3: CSVEAGTSGGAYNEQFF; DNA: TGCAGCGTTGAAGCCGGGACTAGCGGGGGGGCCTACAATGAGCAGTTCTTC
size: few; D: TRBD2; J: TRBJ2-4; V: TRBV18; CDR3: CASSPPGGGAKNIQYF; DNA: TGTGCCAGCTCACCACCTGGCGGGGGGGCCAAAAACATTCAGTACTTC
size: -; D: -; J: TRBJ2-3; V: TRBV5-1; CDR3: CASSLGTGGDTQYF; DNA: TGCGCCAGCAGCCTTGGGACCGGGGGAGATACGCAGTATTTT